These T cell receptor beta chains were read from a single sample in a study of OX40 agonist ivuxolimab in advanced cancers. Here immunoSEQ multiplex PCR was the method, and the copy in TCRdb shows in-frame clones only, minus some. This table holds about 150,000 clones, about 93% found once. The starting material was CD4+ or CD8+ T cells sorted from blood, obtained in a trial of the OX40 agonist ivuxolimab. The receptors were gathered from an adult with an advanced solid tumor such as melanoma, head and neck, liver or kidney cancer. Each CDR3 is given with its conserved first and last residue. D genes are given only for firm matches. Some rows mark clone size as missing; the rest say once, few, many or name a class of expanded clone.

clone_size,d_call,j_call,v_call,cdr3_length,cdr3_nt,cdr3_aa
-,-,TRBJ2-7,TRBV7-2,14,TGTGCCAGCAGCCCCCCCCCACCGAGCTTCGAGCAGTACTTC,CASSPPPPSFEQYF
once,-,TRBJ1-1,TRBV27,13,TGTGCCAGCAGTACGGCGTGGCACACTGAAGCTTTCTTT,CASSTAWHTEAFF
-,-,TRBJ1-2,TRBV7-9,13,TGTGCCAGCAGCTTAATCCAGACCTATGGCTACACCTTC,CASSLIQTYGYTF
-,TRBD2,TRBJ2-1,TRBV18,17,TGTGCCAGCTCACCGCCTGGGACTAGCGCGGGATACAATGAGCAGTTCTTC,CASSPPGTSAGYNEQFF
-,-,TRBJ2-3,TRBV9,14,TGTGCCAGCAGCGTAGTTCCTAGCACAGATACGCAGTATTTT,CASSVVPSTDTQYF
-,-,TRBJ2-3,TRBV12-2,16,TGTGCAAGTCGCTTAGATCGATACAGGGTAATAGATACGCAGTATTTT,CASRLDRYRVIDTQYF
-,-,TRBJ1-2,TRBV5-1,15,TGCGCCAGCAGCCAGCTCCAGGGCTCAAACTATGGCTACACCTTC,CASSQLQGSNYGYTF
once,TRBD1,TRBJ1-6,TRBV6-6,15,TGTGCCAGCAGTTTGTCCGGGACAGGGGGGGTCATATCCCACTTT,CASSLSGTGGVISHF
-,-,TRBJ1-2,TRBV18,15,TGTGCCAGCTCACTAAGGGGGGGGCGAGACTATGGCTACACCTTC,CASSLRGGRDYGYTF
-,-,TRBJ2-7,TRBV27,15,TGTGCCAGCAGTTCCCGGTCCCGGGACTTTTACGAGCAGTACTTC,CASSSRSRDFYEQYF
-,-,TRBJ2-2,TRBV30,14,TGTGCCTGGAGTGTACTTAGGGCCCCCGGGGAGCTGTTTTTT,CAWSVLRAPGELFF
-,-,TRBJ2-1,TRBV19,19,TGTGCCAGTAGTAGGGGGCTACCCAGGACTTTTTCGGACTACAATGAGCAGTTCTTC,CASSRGLPRTFSDYNEQFF
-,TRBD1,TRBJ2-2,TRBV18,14,TGTGCCAGCTCACCACGGACAGGGACCGGGGAGCTGTTTTTT,CASSPRTGTGELFF
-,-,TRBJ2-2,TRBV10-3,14,TGTGCCATCAGGTCGGACAGAAACACCGGGGAGCTGTTTTTT,CAIRSDRNTGELFF
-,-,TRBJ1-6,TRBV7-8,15,TGTGCCAGCACCGTAGGGAGCTCCTATAATTCACCCCTCCACTTT,CASTVGSSYNSPLHF
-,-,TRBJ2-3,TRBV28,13,TGTGCCAGCATCGCGGCTAGCACAGATACGCAGTATTTT,CASIAASTDTQYF
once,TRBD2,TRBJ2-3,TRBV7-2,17,TGTGCCAGCAGCTTAGAACCCTTAGCGGGGGGGCAAGATACGCAGTATTTT,CASSLEPLAGGQDTQYF
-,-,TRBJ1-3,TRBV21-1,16,TGTGCCAGCAGCCCCTGCCAGCGTCTCTCTGGAAACACCATATATTTT,CASSPCQRLSGNTIYF
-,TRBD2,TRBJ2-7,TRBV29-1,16,TGCAGCGTAGGGTCTGGCCCCGGGACTAGGGCCTACGAGCAGTACTTC,CSVGSGPGTRAYEQYF
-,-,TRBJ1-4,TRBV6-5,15,TGTGCCAGCAGGTCTATTATGGACGGCAATGAAAAACTGTTTTTT,CASRSIMDGNEKLFF
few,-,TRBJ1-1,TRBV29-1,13,TGCAGCGCCAGGCGGGCAGTGAACACTGAAGCTTTCTTT,CSARRAVNTEAFF
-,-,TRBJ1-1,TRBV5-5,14,TGTGCCAGCAGCCAAACTGACTTGAACACTGAAGCTTTCTTT,CASSQTDLNTEAFF
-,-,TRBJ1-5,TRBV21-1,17,TGTGCCAGCAGCCCCCCGGAGGGGGGACATAGCAATCAGCCCCAGCATTTT,CASSPPEGGHSNQPQHF
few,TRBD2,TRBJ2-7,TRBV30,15,TGTGCCTGGAGTGTACATCAAGCGGGAGGCGGCGAGCAGTACTTC,CAWSVHQAGGGEQYF
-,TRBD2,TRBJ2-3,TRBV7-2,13,TGTGCCAGCGGACTAGCTAGCACAGATACGCAGTATTTT,CASGLASTDTQYF
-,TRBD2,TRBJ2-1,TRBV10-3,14,TGTGCCACCGCCTCGAGCGGGAGGCGAGATGAGCAGTTCTTC,CATASSGRRDEQFF
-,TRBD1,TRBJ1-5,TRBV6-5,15,TGTGCCAGCACCACCCAGGGGGGTGGCAATCAGCCCCAGCATTTT,CASTTQGGGNQPQHF
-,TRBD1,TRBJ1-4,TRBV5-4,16,TGTGCCAGCAGCACGGGACAGCGCGCAACTAATGAAAAACTGTTTTTT,CASSTGQRATNEKLFF
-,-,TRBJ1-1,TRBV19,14,TGTGCCAGTAGTGACGGGGGTGGGGGCCCTGAAGCTTTCTTT,CASSDGGGGPEAFF
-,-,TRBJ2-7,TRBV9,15,TGTGCCAGCAGCGTAGCCGCGTCCCTCGCTTACGAGCAGTACTTC,CASSVAASLAYEQYF
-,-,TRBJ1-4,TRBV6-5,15,TGTGCCAGCAGTTACCGGGCACCAGACCTTGAAAAACTGTTTTTT,CASSYRAPDLEKLFF
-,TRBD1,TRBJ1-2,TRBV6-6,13,TGTGCCAGCATTTCCCCGGACAGGGCCGGCTACACCTTC,CASISPDRAGYTF
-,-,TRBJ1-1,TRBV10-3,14,TGTGCCATCAGTGAGGCCAGGAGGCGGACTGAAGCTTTCTTT,CAISEARRRTEAFF
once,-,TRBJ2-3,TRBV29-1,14,TGCAGCGTTGTACAGCACTCTAGCACAGATACGCAGTATTTT,CSVVQHSSTDTQYF
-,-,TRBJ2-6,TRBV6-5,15,TGTGCCAGCAGTTATGAGGGCTCTGGGGCCAACGTCCTGACTTTC,CASSYEGSGANVLTF
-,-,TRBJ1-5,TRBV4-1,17,TGCGCCAGCAGCCACACACACGGACGGAATAGCAATCAGCCCCAGCATTTT,CASSHTHGRNSNQPQHF
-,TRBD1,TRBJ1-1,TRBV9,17,TGTGCCAGCAGCGTAGTTGGTCAGGGGACAGGGACCGTTGAAGCTTTCTTT,CASSVVGQGTGTVEAFF
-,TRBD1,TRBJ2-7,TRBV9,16,TGTGCCAGCAGCGTAGGCGACAGGGCTATCTCCTACGAGCAGTACTTC,CASSVGDRAISYEQYF
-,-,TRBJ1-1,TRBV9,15,TGTGCCAGCAGCGGCGGGGCCACCACGAACACTGAAGCTTTCTTT,CASSGGATTNTEAFF
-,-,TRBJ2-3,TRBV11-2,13,TGTGCCAGCAGCTTAGGTCAGTCAGATACGCAGTATTTT,CASSLGQSDTQYF
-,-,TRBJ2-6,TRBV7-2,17,TGTGCCAGCAGCTTAGCGCGATTCGCTACCGGGGCCAACGTCCTGACTTTC,CASSLARFATGANVLTF
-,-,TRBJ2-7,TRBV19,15,TGTGCCAGTAGTATTCACCTGGAGGGGGCCTACGAGCAGTACTTC,CASSIHLEGAYEQYF
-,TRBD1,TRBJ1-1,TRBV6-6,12,TGTGCCAGCACTCCAGGGGGCCTCGAAGCTTTCTTT,CASTPGGLEAFF
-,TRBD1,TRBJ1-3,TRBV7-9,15,TGTGCCTTGAGATGGGACAGGCTCTCTGGAAACACCATATATTTT,CALRWDRLSGNTIYF
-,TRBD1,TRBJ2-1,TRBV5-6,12,TGTGCCAGCAGCGGACAGGGGGCGAGGCAGTTCTTC,CASSGQGARQFF
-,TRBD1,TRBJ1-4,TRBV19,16,TGTGCCAGTAGTAACGCCGGGACAGGGGCAAGTGAAAAACTGTTTTTT,CASSNAGTGASEKLFF
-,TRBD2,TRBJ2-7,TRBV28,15,TGTGCCAGCAGTTTCCCCGGGACTAGGTCGGTCGAGCAGTACTTC,CASSFPGTRSVEQYF
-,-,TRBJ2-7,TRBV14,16,TGTGCCAGCAGCCAAGGAAAATATCGGCCTACCTACGAGCAGTACTTC,CASSQGKYRPTYEQYF
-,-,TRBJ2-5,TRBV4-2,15,TGTGCCAGCAGCCAAGACCCCAGTCGGCGAGAGACCCAGTACTTC,CASSQDPSRRETQYF
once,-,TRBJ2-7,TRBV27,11,TGTGCCAGCAGTTCAGGGCCGGGGCAGTACTTC,CASSSGPGQYF
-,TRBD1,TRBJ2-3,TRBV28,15,TGTGCCAGCCGCCGAGGGGACAGACCAGGAGCAGCGCAGTATTTT,CASRRGDRPGAAQYF
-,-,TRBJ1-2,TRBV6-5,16,TGTGCCAGCAGTTCGGGGTACAGGTCATTCAAGGATGGCTACACCTTC,CASSSGYRSFKDGYTF
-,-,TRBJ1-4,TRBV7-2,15,TGTGCCAGCAGCCAACAGGGTCTAACTAATGAAAAACTGTTTTTT,CASSQQGLTNEKLFF
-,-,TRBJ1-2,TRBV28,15,TGTGCCAGCAGTTTATTGACAGGCGCGGGTTATGGCTACACCTTC,CASSLLTGAGYGYTF
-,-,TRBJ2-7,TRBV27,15,TGTGCCAGCAGTCCCCCATTTTGGAAATCCTACGAGCAGTACTTC,CASSPPFWKSYEQYF